The 16 T cell receptor beta chains below all came from one sample that was sequenced in a study of metastatic and nonmetastatic thyroid tumors. Not a single patient had been given any form of treatment at any point before undergoing thyroid surgery. Using MiXCR, TCRdb reanalyzed the PCR reads. Counted here are about 22,000 clones, 20% to 25% occurring once; the ten biggest clones make up about two thirds. The specimen was blood. These receptors came from a male donor with papillary thyroid cancer or a benign thyroid nodule (not recorded which). Some clones in this sample may be carry-over from other donors' samples.

This clone appeared many times. This chain connects TRBV6-5 to TRBJ1-2, with 9 bases fitting TRBD1. Germline values: CDR1 MNHEY, CDR2 SVGAGI. J gave up 6 bases and V 0 bases, and 11 bases lay outside the gene matches. The CDR3 has 17 residues. The DNA for the CDR3 is TGTGCCAGCAGTTACTCGTATAGGTCGGGACAGGGTGATGGCTACACCTTC. As protein: CASSYSYRSGQGDGYTF.

The J gene is TRBJ2-1, the V gene TRBV6-4; 10 bases are shared with TRBD2. The CDR3 contains 16 residues. Germline lookup yields CDR1 MRHNA and CDR2 SNTAGT. The V segment lost 2 bases and the J segment 10 bases; nucleotides outside the gene matches: 11. CDR3 sequence (DNA): TGTGCCAGCAGTGACGAGGGACTAGCGAGCGGTAGAGAGCAGTTCTTC. The encoded protein is CASSDEGLASGREQFF.

In its sample, this clone was seen many times. The chain joins TRBV25-1 to TRBJ2-7; D could derive from TRBD1 or TRBD2 (6 bases each). The germline V gene encodes CDR1 MGHDK and CDR2 SYGVNS. CDR3 size: 16 residues. Trimming shortened V by 6 bases and J by 1 base, and 19 bases separated the two germline ends. The CDR3 is CASSPGRGASSYEQYF. The CDR3 nucleotides are TGTGCCAGCAGCCCGGGAAGGGGGGCGTCATCCTACGAGCAGTACTTC.

In this sample, this clone turned up many times. The chain carries TRBV18 and TRBJ2-2; D is unresolved. In germline, CDR1 is KGHSH, CDR2 LQKENI. V lost 3 bases to trimming and J lost 5 bases, with 10 bases between them. The CDR3 is made up of 14 amino acids. The CDR3 DNA reads TGTGCCAGCTCACCTAGGGTATCAACCGGGGAGCTGTTTTTT. Amino acids: CASSPRVSTGELFF.

This chain joins TRBV19 and TRBJ2-3, with D possibly matching TRBD1 (6 bases). The V end was cut by 5 bases, the J end by 3 bases, with 15 bases between. Per germline, CDR1 LNHDA and CDR2 SQIVND (reference sequence). The CDR3 runs 15 residues. This CDR3 reads CASSLTGLETDTQYF. Here the CDR3 DNA reads TGTGCCAGTAGTTTAACAGGGCTAGAAACAGATACGCAGTATTTT.

This clone occurred many times. The chain recombines TRBV3-1 with TRBJ2-7; D uncertain. Germline values: CDR1 LGHDT, CDR2 YNNKEL (reference sequence). The V end was cut by 4 bases, the J end by 6 bases, with 16 bases between. The length of the CDR3 is 14 residues. The DNA of the CDR3 is TGTGCCAGCAGCCGAAATAGAGATCTTTCCGAGCAGTACTTC. It specifies CASSRNRDLSEQYF.

In its sample, this clone was seen a few times. The CDR3, as DNA: TGTGCCAGCAGTTACTTCACCGGGACAGGGTCTCTCGAGCAGTACTTC. Its protein product is CASSYFTGTGSLEQYF. This rearrangement joins TRBV6-6 to TRBJ2-7, with 9 bases that match TRBD1. The CDR3 runs to 16 residues. The germline gives CDR1 MNHNY, CDR2 SVGAGI (reference sequence). Unmatched junction bases numbered 10, after V lost 1 base and J lost 6 bases.

There are many counts of this clone. This chain uses TRBV30 with TRBJ1-5; D gene unclear. V lost 2 bases and J lost 3, with 8 bases in between. The CDR3 spans 13 residues. The germline CDR1 and CDR2 sequences are GTSNPN and SVGIG (reference sequence). This CDR3 reads CAWSLQSNQPQHF. The CDR3, as DNA: TGTGCCTGGAGTCTGCAGTCCAATCAGCCCCAGCATTTT.

Many counts were recorded for this clone. V gene TRBV12-3 or TRBV12-4 combines with J gene TRBJ2-7; 8 positions agree with TRBD2. The CDR3 loop spans 14 amino acids. The V and J ends lost 4 bases and 4 bases, in that order; junction bases with no gene match: 6. CDR3 amino acids: CASSYLAGGYEQYF. As DNA, the CDR3 is TGTGCCAGCAGTTATCTAGCGGGCGGGTACGAGCAGTACTTC.

Many counts were recorded for this clone. CDR3 residues: CATSGRSGSFNNEQFF. The CDR3 nucleotides are TGTGCCACCAGTGGCCGTAGCGGGAGCTTTAACAATGAGCAGTTCTTC. This chain connects TRBV24-1 to TRBJ2-1; 9 positions match TRBD2. Germline assignment: CDR1 KGHDR and CDR2 SFDVKD. This CDR3 has 16 amino acids. V lost 5 bases and J lost 5; bases outside the gene matches: 9.

This clone has at least ten counts. V gene TRBV20-1 combines with J gene TRBJ2-1; 13 nucleotides match TRBD2. Trimming cost V 3 bases and J 10 bases; bases outside gene matches: 12. CDR3 length: 16 residues. Germline V lookup: CDR1 DFQATT, CDR2 SNEGSKA (reference sequence). CDR3 sequence: CSARVLAGGRVQEQFF. Here the CDR3 DNA reads TGCAGTGCTAGGGTACTAGCGGGAGGGCGTGTTCAAGAGCAGTTCTTC.

A word on this clone: Other DNA sequences within the sample encode an identical CDR3. The gene calls are TRBV4-1 and TRBJ2-2; a possible D gene is TRBD2 (5 bases). The V end was cut by 7 bases, the J end by 6 bases, with 24 bases between. The germline CDR1 and CDR2 sequences are MGHRA and YSYEKL. The CDR3 is 17 amino acids. This chain's CDR3 is CASIKEGKFSIAGELFF. CDR3 nucleotide sequence: TGCGCCAGCATAAAAGAGGGAAAGTTCAGTATCGCCGGGGAGCTGTTTTTT.

The table lists this clone with a few counts. The CDR3: CASRARTSGSPREQYF. The CDR3 coding sequence is TGTGCCAGCAGGGCTAGGACTAGCGGTTCCCCGCGGGAGCAGTACTTC. This chain links TRBV2 with TRBJ2-7; 10 nucleotides agree with TRBD2. J lost 7 bases, V lost 6 bases, and 15 bases had no gene match. Germline-derived CDR1 and CDR2 are SNHLY and FYNNEI. CDR3 length equals 16 residues.

There are a few counts of this clone. This chain uses TRBV28 with TRBJ1-3; unclear D gene. Trimming took off 5 bases at V and 2 bases at J, with 16 bases between the two ends. The germline CDR1 and CDR2 sequences are MDHEN and SYDVKM. CDR3 length equals 16 residues. This chain's CDR3 is CASSPDGSTPGNTIYF. The DNA for the CDR3 is TGTGCCAGCAGTCCTGACGGGTCCACTCCTGGAAACACCATATATTTT.

In the case of this clone: An end of the junction does not agree with germline; a read error may underlie this. The CDR3 nucleotides are TGCAGTGCTAGAGATAGCGGAAGCTCCTATAATTCACCCCCCAACTTT. Translated, it gives CSARDSGSSYNSPPNF. This rearrangement joins TRBV20-1 to TRBJ1-6; no reliable D call. This CDR3 has 16 residues. Germline V gene sequence: CDR1 DFQATT, CDR2 SNEGSKA (reference sequence).

This clone showed up many times. The chain uses TRBV6-1 and TRBJ1-2; D possibly corresponds to TRBD1 (6 bases). V was pared by 5 bases and J by 4 bases, with 14 bases between. CDR1 and CDR2 from the germline V gene are MNHNS and SASEGT. The CDR3 covers 14 residues. CDR3 loop: CASSTRTASYGYTF. DNA for the CDR3: TGTGCCAGCAGTACCAGGACAGCCTCCTATGGCTACACCTTC.